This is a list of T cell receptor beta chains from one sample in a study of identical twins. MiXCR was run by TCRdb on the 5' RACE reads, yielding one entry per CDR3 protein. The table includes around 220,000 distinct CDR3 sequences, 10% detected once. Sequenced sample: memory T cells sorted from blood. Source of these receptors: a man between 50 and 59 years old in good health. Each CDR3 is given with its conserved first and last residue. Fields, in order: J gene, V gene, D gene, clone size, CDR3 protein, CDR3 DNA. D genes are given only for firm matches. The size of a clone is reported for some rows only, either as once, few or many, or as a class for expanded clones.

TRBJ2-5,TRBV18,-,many,CASSPRRGQETQYF,TGTGCCAGCTCACCACGGCGGGGACAAGAGACCCAGTACTTC
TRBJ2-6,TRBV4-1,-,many,CASSQVTGANVLTF,TGCGCCAGCAGCCAAGTTACTGGGGCCAACGTCCTGACTTTC
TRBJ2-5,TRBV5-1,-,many,CASSFHRGLQETQYF,TGCGCCAGCAGCTTCCACCGAGGACTGCAAGAGACCCAGTACTTC
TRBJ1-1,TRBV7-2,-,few,CASSFSVNTEAFF,TGTGCCAGCAGCTTTTCAGTGAACACTGAAGCTTTCTTT
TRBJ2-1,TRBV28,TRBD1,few,CASSLRGQIYNEQFF,TGTGCCAGCAGCCTCCGGGGACAGATATACAATGAGCAGTTCTTC
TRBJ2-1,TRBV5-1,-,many,CASSLAAGSSYNEQFF,TGCGCCAGCAGCTTGGCCGCGGGGAGCTCCTACAATGAGCAGTTCTTC
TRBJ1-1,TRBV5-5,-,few,CASSLVGGARSEAFF,TGTGCCAGCAGCTTGGTTGGGGGGGCGCGGTCTGAAGCTTTCTTT
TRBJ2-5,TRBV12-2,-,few,CASRLGLAGVYSQETQYF,TGTGCAAGTCGTCTAGGACTAGCGGGGGTTTATTCACAAGAGACCCAGTACTTC
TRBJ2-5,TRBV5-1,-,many,CASSYSGLGETQYF,TGCGCCAGCAGCTATAGCGGATTAGGGGAGACCCAGTACTTC
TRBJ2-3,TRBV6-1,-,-,CAIKTGRSTDTQYF,TGTGCCATCAAGACAGGGAGGAGCACAGATACGCAGTATTTT
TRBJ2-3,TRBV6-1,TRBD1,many,CASRLQGASTDTQYF,TGTGCCAGCAGACTTCAGGGGGCGAGCACAGATACGCAGTATTTT
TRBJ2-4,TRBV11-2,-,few,CASSLAGPLNIQYF,TGTGCCAGCAGCTTAGCGGGACCCTTAAACATTCAGTACTTC
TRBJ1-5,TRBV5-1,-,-,CASSLGENLPDRPQHF,TGCGCCAGCAGCTTGGGGGAGAATCTCCCGGATCGGCCCCAGCATTTT
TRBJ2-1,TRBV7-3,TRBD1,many,CASSATGVNEQFF,TGTGCCAGCAGCGCGACAGGGGTCAATGAGCAGTTCTTC
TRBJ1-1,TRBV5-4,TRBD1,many,CASSDAGGGAEAFF,TGTGCCAGCAGCGACGCAGGGGGCGGGGCTGAAGCTTTCTTT
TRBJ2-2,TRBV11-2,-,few,CASSSVRKTPGELFF,TGTGCCAGCAGTTCGGTCCGGAAAACACCGGGGGAGCTGTTTTTT
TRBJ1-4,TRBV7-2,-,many,CASSQHRAGNEKLFF,TGTGCCAGCAGCCAGCACAGGGCGGGTAATGAAAAACTGTTTTTT
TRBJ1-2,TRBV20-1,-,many,CSAGRGGDGYTF,TGCAGTGCTGGACGAGGGGGTGATGGCTACACCTTC
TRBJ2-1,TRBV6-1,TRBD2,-,CASSEIVGRGFDNEQFF,TGTGCCAGCAGTGAAATCGTTGGGCGGGGGTTCGACAATGAGCAGTTCTTC
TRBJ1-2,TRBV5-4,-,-,CASSFTGTVYGYTF,TGTGCCAGCAGCTTCACCGGGACGGTCTATGGCTACACCTTC
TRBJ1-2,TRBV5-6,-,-,CASSLGGAGETSIYGYTF,TGTGCCAGCAGCTTGGGGGGGGCAGGAGAAACGAGTATTTATGGCTACACCTTC
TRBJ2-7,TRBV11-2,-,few,CASSFSSAGSGYEQYF,TGTGCCAGCAGCTTTTCATCCGCCGGGAGCGGCTACGAGCAGTACTTC
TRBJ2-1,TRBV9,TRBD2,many,CASSVDTSGYNEQFF,TGTGCCAGCAGCGTAGATACTAGCGGCTACAATGAGCAGTTCTTC
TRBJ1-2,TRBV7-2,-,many,CASSPQGKGYTF,TGTGCCAGCAGCCCACAGGGAAAAGGCTACACCTTC
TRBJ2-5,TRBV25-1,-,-,CASEPRGRETQYF,TGTGCCAGTGAACCACGGGGGAGGGAGACCCAGTACTTC
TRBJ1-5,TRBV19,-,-,CASSIAYNQPQHF,TGTGCCAGTAGTATAGCCTACAATCAGCCCCAGCATTTT
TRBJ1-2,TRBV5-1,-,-,CASSGASGGYGYTF,TGCGCCAGCAGCGGAGCGTCCGGGGGGTATGGCTACACCTTC
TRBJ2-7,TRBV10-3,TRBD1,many,CAISDKGQGRDEQYF,TGTGCCATCAGTGATAAGGGACAGGGTCGCGACGAGCAGTACTTC
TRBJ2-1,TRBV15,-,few,CATSRGGAANEQFF,TGTGCCACCAGCAGAGGAGGAGCAGCTAATGAGCAGTTCTTC
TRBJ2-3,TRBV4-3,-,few,CASSQNPVSTDTQYF,TGCGCCAGCAGCCAAAACCCAGTTAGCACAGATACGCAGTATTTT
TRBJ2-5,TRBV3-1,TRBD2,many,CASSQEATAAGELKTQYF,TGTGCCAGCAGCCAGGAAGCGACAGCGGCGGGAGAGTTAAAGACCCAGTACTTC
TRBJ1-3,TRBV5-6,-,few,CASSLAIGGNTIYF,TGTGCCAGCAGCTTGGCCATCGGAGGAAACACCATATATTTT